This T cell receptor (beta chain) was identified during a study of T cells in Graves' hyperthyroidism and ophthalmopathy. RNA transcripts served as the template for amplifying TCR beta CDR3 regions. HTBI primers were used for first-round RT-PCR of the TCR CDR3. TCRdb itself ran the multiplex PCR reads through MiXCR, one entry per CDR3 protein. Altogether hundreds of thousands of distinct CDR3 sequences are present, about 20% being singletons, with the ten largest covering over 45%. With duration under 3 months, ophthalmopathy was active: Clinical Activity Score at least 3, NOSPECS at least 4. The CDR3 has 15 amino acids. The V gene's germline CDR1 is SEHNR and CDR2 FQNEAQ (reference sequence). Trimming at V came to 4 bases and at J to 7 bases, leaving 6 bases not matched to a gene.

The sequenced sample consisted of blood. This sequence was found in a man aged 35-49 years with Graves' ophthalmopathy. The chain couples TRBV7-9 to TRBJ2-7, with TRBD2 matching over 14 bases. The CDR3 nucleotides are TGTGCCAGCAGCTACCAGGGACTAGCGGGGGAAGAGCAGTACTTC. Residues: CASSYQGLAGEEQYF. Full variable domain (rest looked up from reference TRBV7-9 and TRBJ2-7): DTGVSQNPRHKITKRGQNVTFRCDPISEHNRLYWYRQTLGQGPEFLTYFQNEAQLEKSRLLSDRFSAERPKGSFSTLEIQRTEQGDSAMYLCASSYQGLAGEEQYFGPGTRLTVT.